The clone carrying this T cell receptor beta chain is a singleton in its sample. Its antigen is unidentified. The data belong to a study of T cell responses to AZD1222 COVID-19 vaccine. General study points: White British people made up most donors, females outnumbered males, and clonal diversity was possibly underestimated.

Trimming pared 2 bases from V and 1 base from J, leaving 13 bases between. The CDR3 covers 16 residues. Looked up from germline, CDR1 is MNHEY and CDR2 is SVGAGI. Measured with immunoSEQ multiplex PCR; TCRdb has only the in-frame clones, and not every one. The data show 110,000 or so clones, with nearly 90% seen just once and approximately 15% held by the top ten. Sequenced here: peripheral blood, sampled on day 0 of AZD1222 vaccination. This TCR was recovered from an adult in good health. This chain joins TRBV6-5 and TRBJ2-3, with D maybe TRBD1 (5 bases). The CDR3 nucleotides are TGTGCCAGCAGTTACGGACGGACAACTCGCACAGATACGCAGTATTTT. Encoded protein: CASSYGRTTRTDTQYF.